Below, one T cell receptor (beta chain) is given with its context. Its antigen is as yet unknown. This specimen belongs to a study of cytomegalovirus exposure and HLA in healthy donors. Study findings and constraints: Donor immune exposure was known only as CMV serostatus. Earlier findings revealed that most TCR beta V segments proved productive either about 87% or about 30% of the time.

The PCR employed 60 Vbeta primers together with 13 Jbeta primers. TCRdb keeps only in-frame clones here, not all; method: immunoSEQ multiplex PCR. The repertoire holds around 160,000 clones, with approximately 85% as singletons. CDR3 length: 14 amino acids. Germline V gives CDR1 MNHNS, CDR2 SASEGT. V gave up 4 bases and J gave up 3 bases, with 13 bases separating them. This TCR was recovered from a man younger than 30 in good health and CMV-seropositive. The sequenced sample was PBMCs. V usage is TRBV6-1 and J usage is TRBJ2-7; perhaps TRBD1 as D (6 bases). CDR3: CASSVTGKGYEQYF. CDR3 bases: TGTGCCAGCAGTGTTACAGGGAAAGGCTACGAGCAGTACTTC.